This TCR beta chain was obtained from a study of vaccination and CD4 T cells after COVID-19. Sample time point: late sampling 161 to 241 days after vaccination in a few convalescent patients. TCRdb itself ran the PCR reads through MiXCR, one entry per CDR3 protein. Of about 30,000 distinct CDR3 sequences listed, approximately 49% are singletons. This clonotype came up a few times. The CDR3 consists of 14 residues. CDR1 and CDR2 (germline): MDHEN, SYDVKM. V was trimmed by 10 bases and J by 5 bases, leaving 18 bases between them. This clonotype originated in a human donor who had recovered from COVID-19. The chain has TRBV28 and TRBJ2-1, with D perhaps TRBD1 (5 bases). Sample: CD4+ T cells from blood, taken about 7 months after SARS-CoV-2 vaccination. The CDR3 is CATLKGWHNNEQFF. The CDR3 region has the DNA TGTGCCACTTTGAAGGGGTGGCACAACAATGAGCAGTTCTTC.